Listed below are T cell receptor beta chains from one sample, sequenced in a study of a mutant IDH1 vaccine in newly diagnosed glioma. Method: immunoSEQ multiplex PCR; TCRdb's copy keeps in-frame clones and lacks some. The sample lists about 38,000 clones; roughly four fifths were seen once. Their cognate antigens are unknown. The material sequenced was PBMCs, taken from a glioma patient whose treatment included an IDH1 peptide vaccine. These receptors were obtained from a man aged 50 to 60 with glioma. The conserved cysteine and the conserved F or W are not part of the CDR3 here.

j_gene,v_gene,CDR3aa
TRBJ1-1,TRBV19,ASSIGRFGGTF
TRBJ1-2,TRBV13,ASSFDRGGGYT
TRBJ2-7,TRBV4-3,ASSQDLKGQGGLEQY
TRBJ2-1,TRBV7-2,ASSHPGPGEQF
TRBJ2-7,TRBV15,ATSPRTAYEQY
TRBJ2-7,TRBV6-6,ASSLAWGGEQY
TRBJ1-2,TRBV19,ASSIDGGYGYT
TRBJ1-3,TRBV19,ASEVPNSGNTIY
TRBJ2-5,TRBV2,ASSEDLSSGTSGGTEY
TRBJ2-1,TRBV29-1,SGTGGAGSNEQF
TRBJ2-5,TRBV7-2,ASSLTGGAETQY
TRBJ1-2,TRBV5-4,ASSSPGNYGYT
TRBJ2-7,TRBV10-3,AISAFGTSATYEQY